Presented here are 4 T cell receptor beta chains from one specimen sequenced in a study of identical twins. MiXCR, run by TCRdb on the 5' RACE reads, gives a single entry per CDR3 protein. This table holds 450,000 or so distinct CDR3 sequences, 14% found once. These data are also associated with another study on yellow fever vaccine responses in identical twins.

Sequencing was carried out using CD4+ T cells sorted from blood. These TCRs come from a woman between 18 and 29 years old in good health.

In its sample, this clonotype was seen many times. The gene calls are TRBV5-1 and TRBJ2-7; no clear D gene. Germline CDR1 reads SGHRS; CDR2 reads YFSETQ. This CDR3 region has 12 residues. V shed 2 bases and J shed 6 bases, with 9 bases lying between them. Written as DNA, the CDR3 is TGCGCCAGCAGCTTACTGGAGAGCGAGCAGTACTTC. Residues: CASSLLESEQYF.

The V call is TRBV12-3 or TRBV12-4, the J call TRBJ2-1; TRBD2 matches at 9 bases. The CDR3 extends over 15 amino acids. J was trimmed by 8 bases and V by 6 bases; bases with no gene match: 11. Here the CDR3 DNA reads TGTGCCAGCAGATCCATAGCGGGGGATGTGTATGAGCAGTTCTTC. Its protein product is CASRSIAGDVYEQFF.

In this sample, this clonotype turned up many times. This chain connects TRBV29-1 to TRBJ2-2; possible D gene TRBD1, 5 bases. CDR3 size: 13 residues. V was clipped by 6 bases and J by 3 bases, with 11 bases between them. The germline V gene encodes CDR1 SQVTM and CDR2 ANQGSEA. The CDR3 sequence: CSVDRGYTGELFF. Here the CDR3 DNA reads TGCAGCGTAGATAGGGGATACACCGGGGAGCTGTTTTTT.

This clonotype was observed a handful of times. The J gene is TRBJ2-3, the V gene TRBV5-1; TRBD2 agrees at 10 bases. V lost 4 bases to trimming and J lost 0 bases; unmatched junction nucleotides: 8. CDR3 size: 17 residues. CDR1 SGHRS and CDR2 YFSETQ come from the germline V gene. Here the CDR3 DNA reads TGCGCCAGCAGCCGTGGGACTAGCGCCTTTAGCACAGATACGCAGTATTTT. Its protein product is CASSRGTSAFSTDTQYF.